The 6 T cell receptor beta chains given below trace back to one sample, sequenced in a study of cytomegalovirus exposure and HLA in healthy donors. Use of 60 Vbeta and 13 Jbeta primers characterized the PCR. Libraries were prepared by immunoSEQ multiplex PCR; TCRdb keeps only in-frame clonotypes and omits some of them. The profile shows some 63,000 clones, about 83% of them singletons. The sequenced material came from PBMCs. These receptors all come from a human donor in good health.

V and J are TRBV30 and TRBJ2-7, with D possibly TRBD2 on 6 matching bases. The CDR3 length is 10 residues. With 6 bases removed from V and 12 bases from J, the gap between germline ends came to 15 bases. Germline V lookup: CDR1 GTSNPN, CDR2 SVGIG (reference sequence). The CDR3 sequence: CACEGRLRYF. The CDR3 DNA reads TGTGCCTGTGAGGGGAGGCTCCGGTACTTC.

This clone was counted between two and nine times. This chain connects TRBV11-2 to TRBJ2-1, with 10 bases that match TRBD1. Unmatched junction bases numbered 6, after V lost 5 bases and J lost 14 bases. The CDR3 consists of 12 residues. The germline V gene encodes CDR1 SGHAT and CDR2 FQNNGV. CDR3 DNA sequence: TGTGCCAGCAGCAAGATCGGACAGGGGGAGTTCTTC. It translates to CASSKIGQGEFF.

This clone was counted only a few times. This CDR3 reads CALQGASMGYTF. The CDR3 coding sequence is TGTGCCTTACAGGGGGCTTCTATGGGCTACACCTTC. J is TRBJ1-2 and V is TRBV30; 9 bases fit TRBD1. V shed 7 bases and J 8 bases; nucleotides not matched to a gene: 8. Germline V gene data show CDR1 as GTSNPN and CDR2 as SVGIG (reference sequence). The CDR3 runs to 12 residues.

About this clone: The identical CDR3 is also encoded by other nucleotide sequences in the sample. The rearrangement uses TRBV4-3 and TRBJ1-4; no clear D. The V gene's germline CDR1 is LGHNA and CDR2 YSLEER. This CDR3 is 21 amino acids long. Trimming pared 0 bases from V and 1 base from J, leaving 24 bases between. The CDR3 is CASSQDLVGRSGAGTNEKLFF. The CDR3 bases are TGCGCCAGCAGCCAAGATCTGGTGGGGAGGTCTGGAGCCGGAACTAATGAAAAACTGTTTTTT.

This clone has just one count. This chain connects TRBV27 to TRBJ2-2; 7 bases are shared with TRBD1. Germline CDR1 reads MNHEY; CDR2 reads SMNVEV (reference sequence). Trimming removed 5 bases from V and 2 bases from J; junction bases left unmatched: 8. This CDR3 region has 16 residues. CDR3 coding DNA: TGTGCCAGCAGTGGCCGGGACAGTTCCAACACCGGGGAGCTGTTTTTT. It yields the protein CASSGRDSSNTGELFF.

The chain has TRBV2 and TRBJ1-6, with TRBD1 identical over 7 bases. Germline loops: CDR1 SNHLY, CDR2 FYNNEI. The CDR3 covers 16 residues. J was trimmed by 5 bases and V by 6 bases; bases with no gene match: 10. The CDR3 DNA follows: TGTGCCAGCAGCGTCAGGGGGGCCGGGGATAATTCACCCCTCCACTTT. This sequence encodes CASSVRGAGDNSPLHF.